This T cell receptor (beta chain) was identified in a study of shared clonotypes between healthy human individuals. Overall study: The study used three CD4 naive, three CD4 memory, two CD8 naive and one CD8 memory plate per donor.

CD45RO-negative CD8 cells positively selected for CCR7 made up the naive population, which excluded terminally differentiated effector memory CD45RA+ cells. All of the donors resided in Nashville, Tennessee, and each was a Caucasian adult. This CDR3 region has 16 residues. Deletions cut 0 bases from V and 2 bases from J, with 11 bases between. Per germline, CDR1 MNHEY and CDR2 SMNVEV (reference sequence). Profiled with immunoSEQ multiplex PCR; TCRdb holds only in-frame clones, not every one. The sample has about 2,200,000 clones; roughly 91% are singletons. Sequences were obtained from naive CD8+ T cells from PBMCs. This receptor was obtained from a man younger than 30 in good health. Some clones in this sample may be carry-over from other donors' samples. This sequence joins TRBV27 and TRBJ1-3, with D tentatively TRBD1 (5 bases). The CDR3 spells CASSLSRGGAGNTIYF. CDR3 bases: TGTGCCAGCAGTTTATCTCGGGGGGGGGCTGGAAACACCATATATTTT.